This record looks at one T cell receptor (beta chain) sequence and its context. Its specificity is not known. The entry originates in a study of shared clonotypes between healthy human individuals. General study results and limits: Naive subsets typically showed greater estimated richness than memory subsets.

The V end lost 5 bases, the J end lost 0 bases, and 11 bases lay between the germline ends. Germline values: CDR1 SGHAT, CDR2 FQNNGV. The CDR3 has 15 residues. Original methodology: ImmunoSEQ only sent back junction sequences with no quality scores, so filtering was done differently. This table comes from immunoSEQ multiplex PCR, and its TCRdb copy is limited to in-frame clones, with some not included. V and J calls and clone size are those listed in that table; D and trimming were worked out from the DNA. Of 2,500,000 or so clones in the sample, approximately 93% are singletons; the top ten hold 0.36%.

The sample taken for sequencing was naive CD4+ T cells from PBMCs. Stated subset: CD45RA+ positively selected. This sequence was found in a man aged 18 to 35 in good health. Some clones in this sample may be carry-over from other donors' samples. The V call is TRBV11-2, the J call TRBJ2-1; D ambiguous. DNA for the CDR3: TGTGCCAGCAGCCCACTCTACGACTCCTACAATGAGCAGTTCTTC. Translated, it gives CASSPLYDSYNEQFF.